The TCR beta chain under discussion was sequenced for a study of blood T cell repertoires in COVID-19. Study information: T cells, B-cell-depleted T cells, or PBMCs provided the cDNA or gDNA that served as material.

Authors' methods: Nucleated cell counts were estimated from reference gene primer amplification. The protocol was immunoSEQ multiplex PCR, while the TCRdb copy is restricted to in-frame clones and leaves out a portion. For V, J and clone size, that table is used; D and trimming come from the DNA. Of some 180,000 clones in the sample, approximately 80% were seen once. In its sample, this clone was seen a few times. The receptor comes from a woman in her forties or fifties with active or convalescent COVID-19. The sequencing sample was made of peripheral blood.

The CDR3 reads CSVEDLARASYNEQFF. The CDR3 DNA reads as TGCAGCGTTGAAGATTTGGCCAGGGCCTCCTACAATGAGCAGTTCTTC. The chain recombines TRBV29-1 with TRBJ2-1; D is possibly TRBD1 (5 bases). The V end was cut by 0 bases, the J end by 0 bases, with 12 bases between. This CDR3 contains 16 residues. The germline V gene has CDR1 SQVTM and CDR2 ANQGSEA.